Each of the 6 T cell receptor beta chains below was sequenced from the same sample in a study of shared clonotypes between healthy human individuals. Profiled with immunoSEQ multiplex PCR; TCRdb holds only in-frame clones, not every one. Of around 510,000 clones listed, 95% to 96% are singletons. Sequenced material: naive CD4+ T cells sorted from blood. Specified subset: CD45RA+ positively selected. These receptors all stem from a young woman in good health.

The chain links TRBV10-3 to TRBJ2-7, with TRBD2 identical over 12 bases. This CDR3 has 18 residues. Germline trimming cut 2 bases from V and 0 bases from J; bases unmatched to any gene: 8. Germline V lookup: CDR1 ENHRY, CDR2 SYGVKD. The CDR3 coding sequence is TGTGCCATCAGTGAGAACGGACTAGCGGGACTAAACTCCTACGAGCAGTACTTC. The encoded protein is CAISENGLAGLNSYEQYF.

V and J are TRBV7-2 and TRBJ1-1; unclear D gene. V lost 7 bases, J lost 5 bases, and 17 bases lay in between. The CDR3 consists of 14 residues. Per the germline V gene, CDR1 is SGHTA and CDR2 is FQGNSA. CDR3 sequence: CASTQEAGRTEAFF. DNA of the CDR3: TGTGCCAGCACCCAGGAGGCGGGGAGGACTGAAGCTTTCTTT.

The chain joins TRBV19 to TRBJ2-7; TRBD1 matches 7 bases. The CDR3 consists of 15 residues. V dropped 6 bases and J dropped 3; count of bases not matched to a gene: 11. Germline values: CDR1 LNHDA, CDR2 SQIVND (reference sequence). The CDR3 region is CASSRDRDSSYEQYF. DNA of the CDR3: TGTGCCAGTAGCCGTGATAGGGACAGCAGCTACGAGCAGTACTTC. The full variable domain, with the rest looked up from reference TRBV19 and TRBJ2-7, is DGGITQSPKYLFRKEGQNVTLSCEQNLNHDAMYWYRQDPGQGLRLIYYSQIVNDFQKGDIAEGYSVSREKKESFPLTVTSAQKNPTAFYLCASSRDRDSSYEQYFGPGTRLTVT.

This chain uses TRBV27 with TRBJ2-1; 7 nucleotides match TRBD2. Germline-derived CDR1 and CDR2 are MNHEY and SMNVEV (reference sequence). The J segment lost 9 bases and the V segment lost 5 bases, leaving 7 bases of the junction unmatched. The CDR3 totals 13 residues. CDR3 residues: CASSPTSRVEQFF. The CDR3 bases are TGTGCCAGCAGTCCGACTAGCCGGGTTGAGCAGTTCTTC.

The J gene is TRBJ2-6, the V gene TRBV9, with D perhaps assigned TRBD1 or TRBD2 (5 bases each). The germline V gene encodes CDR1 SGDLS and CDR2 YYNGEE. This CDR3 has 16 amino acids. With 3 bases removed from V and 5 bases from J, the gap between germline ends came to 15 bases. In DNA, the CDR3 is TGTGCCAGCAGCGGTTACCAGGGAGATAGGGCCAACGTCCTGACTTTC. Residues: CASSGYQGDRANVLTF.

V gene TRBV6-4 combines with J gene TRBJ2-1; TRBD2 matches 11 bases. The CDR3 is made up of 14 amino acids. The V segment lost 4 bases and the J segment 12 bases; nucleotides outside the gene matches: 8. CDR1 MRHNA and CDR2 SNTAGT come from the germline V gene. The CDR3 here is CASSATTSGEVQFF. Written as DNA, the CDR3 is TGTGCCAGCAGTGCTACGACTAGCGGGGAAGTGCAGTTCTTC.